The 9 T cell receptor beta chains below all came from one sample that was sequenced in a study of blood T cell repertoires in COVID-19. This table comes from immunoSEQ multiplex PCR, and its TCRdb copy is limited to in-frame clones, with some not included. Here the sample spans roughly 100,000 clones, 85% to 90% being singletons. The sequencing input was peripheral blood. These receptors were collected from a human donor in a cohort sampled during active COVID-19.

This clone turned up a few times. The V call is TRBV7-9, the J call TRBJ1-1; 11 bases are shared with TRBD1. This CDR3 is built from 18 residues. CDR1 and CDR2 (germline): SEHNR, FQNEAQ (reference sequence). Trimming at V came to 3 bases and at J to 3 bases, leaving 12 bases not matched to a gene. In DNA, the CDR3 is TGTGCCAGCAGCTTTGGACAGGGGGCTTTCTTGATCGACACTGAAGCTTTCTTT. It is translated as CASSFGQGAFLIDTEAFF.

V usage is TRBV5-4 and J usage is TRBJ2-1; 14 nucleotides align to TRBD2. V trimming: 3 bases; J trimming: 9 bases; junction bases outside the gene matches: 5. The V gene's germline CDR1 is SGHNT and CDR2 YYREEE (reference sequence). The CDR3 extends over 15 amino acids. CDR3: CASSSGLAGGGEQFF. The CDR3 region has the DNA TGTGCCAGCAGCTCCGGACTAGCGGGAGGCGGTGAGCAGTTCTTC. Complete variable domain (other parts from reference TRBV5-4 and TRBJ2-1): ETGVTQSPTHLIKTRGQQVTLRCSSQSGHNTVSWYQQALGQGPQFIFQYYREEENGRGNFPPRFSGLQFPNYSSELNVNALELDDSALYLCASSSGLAGGGEQFFGPGTRLTVL.

The chain couples TRBV27 to TRBJ1-2; 7 bases agree with TRBD1. V trimming: 3 bases; J trimming: 1 base; junction bases outside the gene matches: 11. There are 17 residues in the CDR3. CDR1 and CDR2 (germline): MNHEY, SMNVEV (reference sequence). As DNA, the CDR3 is TGTGCCAGCAGTTTCCGGGACAGCCCTATTGTTAACTATGGCTACACCTTC. Amino acid sequence: CASSFRDSPIVNYGYTF.

The chain carries TRBV9 and TRBJ1-4, with D tentatively TRBD1 (5 bases). With 0 bases removed from V and 4 bases from J, the gap between germline ends came to 10 bases. CDR1 is SGDLS, CDR2 YYNGEE, per germline. The CDR3 runs 15 residues. The CDR3 loop is CASSVEGLNNEKLFF. DNA for the CDR3: TGTGCCAGCAGCGTAGAGGGACTGAATAATGAAAAACTGTTTTTT. The variable domain in full, completed from reference TRBV9 and TRBJ1-4, reads DSGVTQTPKHLITATGQRVTLRCSPRSGDLSVYWYQQSLDQGLQFLIQYYNGEERAKGNILERFSAQQFPDLHSELNLSSLELGDSALYFCASSVEGLNNEKLFFGSGTQLSVL.

The J gene is TRBJ1-4, the V gene TRBV5-1; D gene uncertain. V lost 0 bases to trimming and J lost 4 bases, with 4 bases between them. Germline CDR1 SGHRS, CDR2 YFSETQ. The CDR3 contains 13 residues. This CDR3 reads CASSLDRNEKLFF. CDR3 DNA sequence: TGCGCCAGCAGCTTGGATCGTAATGAAAAACTGTTTTTT.

J is TRBJ2-7 and V is TRBV5-5, with 15 nucleotides matching TRBD2. The germline V gene encodes CDR1 SGHKS and CDR2 YYEKEE (reference sequence). V gave up 3 bases and J gave up 4 bases; unmatched junction bases: 5. The CDR3 has 16 amino acids. The CDR3 sequence is CASSSGLAGGKYEQYF. The CDR3 nucleotides are TGTGCCAGCAGCTCCGGACTAGCGGGAGGGAAGTACGAGCAGTACTTC.

The CDR3 bases are TGTGCCAGCAGTGACTCTAGCGGGGCCCAGGTGGATACGCAGTATTTT. Its protein product is CASSDSSGAQVDTQYF. The genes are TRBV25-1 and TRBJ2-3; 9 nucleotides agree with TRBD2. This CDR3 comprises 16 residues. Germline V gene lookup returns CDR1 MGHDK and CDR2 SYGVNS. Trimming took 3 bases from V and 6 from J; bases not matched to a gene: 10.

The chain carries TRBV28 and TRBJ2-7; no clear D. The CDR3 extends over 13 amino acids. V shed 4 bases and J shed 7 bases, with 14 bases lying between them. The germline V gene has CDR1 MDHEN and CDR2 SYDVKM. Here the CDR3 DNA reads TGTGCCAGCAGTTCTGGGCAGAAACGGGAGCAGTACTTC. Translation gives CASSSGQKREQYF.

The chain employs TRBV3-1 (or the pseudogene TRBV3-2) and TRBJ2-1; TRBD2 matches 12 bases. Germline V gene lookup returns CDR1 LGHDT and CDR2 YNNKEL (reference sequence). The CDR3 length is 14 residues. Trimming at V came to 10 bases and at J to 4 bases, leaving 5 bases not matched to a gene. CDR3 coding DNA: TGTGCCAACACTACTAGCGGGAGGTACAATGAGCAGTTCTTC. Its translation: CANTTSGRYNEQFF.